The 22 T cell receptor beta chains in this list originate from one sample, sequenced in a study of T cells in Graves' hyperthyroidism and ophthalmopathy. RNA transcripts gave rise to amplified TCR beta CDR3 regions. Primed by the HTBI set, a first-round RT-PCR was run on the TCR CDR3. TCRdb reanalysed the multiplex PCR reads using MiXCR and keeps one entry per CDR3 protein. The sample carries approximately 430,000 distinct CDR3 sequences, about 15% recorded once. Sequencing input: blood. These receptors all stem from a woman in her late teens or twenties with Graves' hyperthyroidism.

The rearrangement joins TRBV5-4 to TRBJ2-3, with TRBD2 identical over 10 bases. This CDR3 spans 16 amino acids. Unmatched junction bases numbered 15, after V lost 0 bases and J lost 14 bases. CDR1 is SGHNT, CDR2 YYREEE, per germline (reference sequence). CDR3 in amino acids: CASSLDGGSGGAMLYF. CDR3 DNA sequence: TGTGCCAGCAGCTTGGACGGTGGGAGCGGGGGGGCGATGTTGTATTTT. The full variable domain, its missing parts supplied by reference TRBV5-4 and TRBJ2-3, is ETGVTQSPTHLIKTRGQQVTLRCSSQSGHNTVSWYQQALGQGPQFIFQYYREEENGRGNFPPRFSGLQFPNYSSELNVNALELDDSALYLCASSLDGGSGGAMLYFGPGTRLTVL.

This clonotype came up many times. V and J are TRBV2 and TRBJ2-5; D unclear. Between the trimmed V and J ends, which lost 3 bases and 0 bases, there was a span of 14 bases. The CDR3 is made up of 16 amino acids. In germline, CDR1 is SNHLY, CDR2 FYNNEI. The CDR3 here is CASSDRPPFYQETQYF. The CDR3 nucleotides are TGTGCCAGCAGTGACCGACCGCCATTCTACCAAGAGACCCAGTACTTC.

CDR3 sequence reads: CATFSGGEQYF. In DNA, the CDR3 is TGCGCCACATTCTCGGGGGGCGAGCAGTACTTC. The V and J genes are TRBV4-3 and TRBJ2-7; 7 bases are a match to TRBD2. CDR3 length: 11 amino acids. Germline V gene lookup returns CDR1 LGHNA and CDR2 YSLEER. V shed 10 bases and J 6 bases; nucleotides not matched to a gene: 6.

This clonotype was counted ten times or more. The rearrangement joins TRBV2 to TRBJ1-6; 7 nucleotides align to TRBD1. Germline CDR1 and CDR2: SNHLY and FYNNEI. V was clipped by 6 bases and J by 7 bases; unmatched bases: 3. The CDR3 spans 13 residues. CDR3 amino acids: CASRTGQNSPLHF. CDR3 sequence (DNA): TGTGCCAGCAGGACAGGGCAAAATTCACCCCTCCACTTT. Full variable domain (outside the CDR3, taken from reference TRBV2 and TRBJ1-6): EPEVTQTPSHQVTQMGQEVILRCVPISNHLYFYWYRQILGQKVEFLVSFYNNEISEKSEIFDDQFSVERPDGSNFTLKIRSTKLEDSAMYFCASRTGQNSPLHFGNGTRLTVT.

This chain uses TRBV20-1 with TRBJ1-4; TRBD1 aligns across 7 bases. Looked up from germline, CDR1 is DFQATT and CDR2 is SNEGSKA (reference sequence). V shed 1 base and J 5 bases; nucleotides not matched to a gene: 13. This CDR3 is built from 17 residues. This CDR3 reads CSARGASHRGANEKLFF. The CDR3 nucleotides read TGCAGTGCTAGAGGGGCGTCCCACAGGGGAGCCAATGAAAAACTGTTTTTT.

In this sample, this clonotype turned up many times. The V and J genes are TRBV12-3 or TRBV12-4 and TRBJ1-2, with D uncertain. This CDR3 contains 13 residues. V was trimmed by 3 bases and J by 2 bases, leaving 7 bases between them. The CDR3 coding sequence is TGTGCCAGCAGTTTGTACCAGAACTATGGCTACACCTTC. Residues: CASSLYQNYGYTF.

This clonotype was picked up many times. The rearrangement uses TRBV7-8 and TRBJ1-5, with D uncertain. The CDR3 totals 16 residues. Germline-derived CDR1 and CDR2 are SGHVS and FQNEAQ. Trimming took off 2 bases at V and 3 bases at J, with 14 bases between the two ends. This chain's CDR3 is CASSLRARPYNQPQHF. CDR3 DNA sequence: TGTGCCAGCAGCTTAAGGGCCCGACCGTACAATCAGCCCCAGCATTTT.

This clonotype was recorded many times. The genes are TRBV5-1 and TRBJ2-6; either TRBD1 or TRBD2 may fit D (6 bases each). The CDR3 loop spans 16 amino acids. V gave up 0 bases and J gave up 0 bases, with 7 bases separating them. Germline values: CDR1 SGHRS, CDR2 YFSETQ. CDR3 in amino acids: CASSLGGASGANVLTF. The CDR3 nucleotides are TGCGCCAGCAGCTTGGGGGGGGCCTCTGGGGCCAACGTCCTGACTTTC.

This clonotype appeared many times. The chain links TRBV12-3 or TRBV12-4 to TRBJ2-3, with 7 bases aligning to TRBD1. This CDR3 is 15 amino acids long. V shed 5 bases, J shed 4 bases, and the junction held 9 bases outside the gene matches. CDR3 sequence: CASSPTTGMADTQYF. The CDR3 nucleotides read TGTGCCAGCAGTCCAACGACAGGGATGGCAGATACGCAGTATTTT.

The CDR3 DNA is TGTGCCAGCAGCCGAGGGATCCTGTTCTACGAGCAGTACTTC. It encodes CASSRGILFYEQYF. V is TRBV12-3 or TRBV12-4 and J is TRBJ2-7; D possibly corresponds to TRBD2 (5 bases). Trimming took off 6 bases at V and 3 bases at J, with 15 bases between the two ends. The length of the CDR3 is 14 residues.

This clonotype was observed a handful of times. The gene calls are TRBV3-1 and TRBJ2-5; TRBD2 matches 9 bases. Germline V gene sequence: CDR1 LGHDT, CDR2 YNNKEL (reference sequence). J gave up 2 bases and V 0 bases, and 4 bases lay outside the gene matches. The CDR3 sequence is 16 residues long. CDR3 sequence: CASSQEGAGGQETQYF. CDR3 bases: TGTGCCAGCAGCCAAGAAGGGGCGGGAGGGCAAGAGACCCAGTACTTC.

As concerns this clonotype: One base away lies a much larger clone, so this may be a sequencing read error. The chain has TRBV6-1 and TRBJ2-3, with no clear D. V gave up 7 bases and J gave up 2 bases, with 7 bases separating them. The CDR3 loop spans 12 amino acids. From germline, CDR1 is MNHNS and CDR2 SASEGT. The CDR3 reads CASKTTTDTQYF. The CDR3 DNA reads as TGTGCCAGCAAAACTACCACAGATACGCAGTATTTT.

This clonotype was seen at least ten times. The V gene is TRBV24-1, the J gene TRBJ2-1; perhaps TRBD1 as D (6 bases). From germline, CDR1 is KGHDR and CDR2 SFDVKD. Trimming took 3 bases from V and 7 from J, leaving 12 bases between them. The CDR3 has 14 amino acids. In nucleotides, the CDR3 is TGTGCCACCAGTGATAGAATGCAGGGGAATGAGCAGTTCTTC. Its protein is CATSDRMQGNEQFF.

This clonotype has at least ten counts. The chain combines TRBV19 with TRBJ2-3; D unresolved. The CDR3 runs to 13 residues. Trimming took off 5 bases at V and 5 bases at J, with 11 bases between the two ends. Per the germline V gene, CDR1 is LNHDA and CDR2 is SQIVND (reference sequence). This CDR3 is CASSQDGVDTQYF. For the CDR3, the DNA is TGTGCCAGTAGTCAAGATGGGGTAGATACGCAGTATTTT.

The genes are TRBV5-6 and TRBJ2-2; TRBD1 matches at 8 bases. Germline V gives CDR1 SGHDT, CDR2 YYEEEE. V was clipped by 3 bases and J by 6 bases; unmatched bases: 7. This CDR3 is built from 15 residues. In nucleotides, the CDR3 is TGTGCCAGCAGCTCGGGCAGGGGGCTCGCCGGGGAGCTGTTTTTT. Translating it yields CASSSGRGLAGELFF.

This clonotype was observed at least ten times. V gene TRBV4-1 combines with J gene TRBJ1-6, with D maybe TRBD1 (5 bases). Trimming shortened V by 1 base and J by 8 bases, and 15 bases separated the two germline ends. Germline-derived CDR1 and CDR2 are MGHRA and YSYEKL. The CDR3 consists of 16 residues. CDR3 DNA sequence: TGCGCCAGCAGCCAAGTCCTGGGGGGAATGGATTCACCCCTCCACTTT. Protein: CASSQVLGGMDSPLHF.

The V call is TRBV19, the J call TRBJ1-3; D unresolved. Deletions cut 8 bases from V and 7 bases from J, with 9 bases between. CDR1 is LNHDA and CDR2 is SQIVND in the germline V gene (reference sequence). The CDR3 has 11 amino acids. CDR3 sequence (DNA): TGTGCCAGTGTCTGGGGTAACACCATATATTTT. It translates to CASVWGNTIYF.

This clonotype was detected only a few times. This CDR3 reads CASSSDSPARHEQFF. CDR3 sequence (DNA): TGCGCCAGCAGCTCGGACAGTCCGGCCAGGCATGAGCAGTTCTTC. The chain is built from TRBV5-1 and TRBJ2-1, with TRBD1 as a possible D gene (6 bases). This CDR3 region has 15 residues. Deletions cut 3 bases from V and 8 bases from J, with 18 bases between. CDR1 and CDR2 from the germline V gene are SGHRS and YFSETQ. The full variable domain, rest sourced from reference TRBV5-1 and TRBJ2-1, is KAGVTQTPRYLIKTRGQQVTLSCSPISGHRSVSWYQQTPGQGLQFLFEYFSETQRNKGNFPGRFSGRQFSNSRSEMNVSTLELGDSALYLCASSSDSPARHEQFFGPGTRLTVL.

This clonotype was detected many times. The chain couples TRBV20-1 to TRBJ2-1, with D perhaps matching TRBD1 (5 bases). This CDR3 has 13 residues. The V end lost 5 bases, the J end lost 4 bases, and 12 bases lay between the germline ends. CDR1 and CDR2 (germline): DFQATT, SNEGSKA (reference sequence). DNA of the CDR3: TGCAGTGCTTACTCCAGACAGTACAATGAGCAGTTCTTC. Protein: CSAYSRQYNEQFF.

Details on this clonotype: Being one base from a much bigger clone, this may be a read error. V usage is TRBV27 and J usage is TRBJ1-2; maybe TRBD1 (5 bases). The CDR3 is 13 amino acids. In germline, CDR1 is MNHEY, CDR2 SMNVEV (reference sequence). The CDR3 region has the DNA TGTGCCAACAGTTCCCTAGGGGCCCTAGGCTACACCTTC. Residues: CANSSLGALGYTF.

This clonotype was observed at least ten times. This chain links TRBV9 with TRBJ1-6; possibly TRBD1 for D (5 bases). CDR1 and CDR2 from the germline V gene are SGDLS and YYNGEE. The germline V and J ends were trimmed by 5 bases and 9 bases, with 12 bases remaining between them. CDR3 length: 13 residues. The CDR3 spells CASSVGGGSPLHF. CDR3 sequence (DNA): TGTGCCAGCAGTGTGGGGGGGGGTTCACCCCTCCACTTT.

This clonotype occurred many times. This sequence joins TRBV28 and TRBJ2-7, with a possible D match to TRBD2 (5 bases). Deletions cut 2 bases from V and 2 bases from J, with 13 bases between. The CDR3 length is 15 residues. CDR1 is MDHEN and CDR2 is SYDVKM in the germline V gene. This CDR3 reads CASSLGRERTYEQYF. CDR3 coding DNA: TGTGCCAGCAGTTTAGGGAGAGAGAGGACCTACGAGCAGTACTTC.